This entry lists 12 T cell receptor beta chains sequenced from one sample in a study of identical twins. TCRdb ran MiXCR on the 5' RACE reads and lists one entry per CDR3 protein. The table lists about 890,000 distinct CDR3 sequences, approximately 13% of them singletons. The data also belong to a second study, concerning yellow fever vaccine responses in identical twins.

Material for sequencing was PBMCs. The receptor set was obtained from a young woman in good health.

This clonotype was found a few times. CDR3 region: CASKQGARETQYF. The CDR3, as DNA: TGTGCCAGCAAACAGGGGGCGAGGGAGACCCAGTACTTC. The chain combines TRBV6-1 with TRBJ2-5; 9 bases are shared with TRBD1. This CDR3 comprises 13 residues. Trimming took 7 bases from V and 5 from J; bases not matched to a gene: 5. Germline V gene sequence: CDR1 MNHNS, CDR2 SASEGT.

Many counts were recorded for this clonotype. The V and J genes are TRBV5-5 and TRBJ1-1, with D unclear. This CDR3 has 15 residues. Germline V gene lookup returns CDR1 SGHKS and CDR2 YYEKEE (reference sequence). V was shortened by 3 bases and J by 6 bases, with 18 bases between the two germline ends. CDR3 protein: CASSSTSRVNAEAFF. Here the CDR3 DNA reads TGTGCCAGCAGCTCCACCTCAAGGGTAAACGCTGAAGCTTTCTTT.

The chain employs TRBV4-1 and TRBJ2-2, with 10 bases lining up with TRBD2. The trim removed 6 bases at V and 7 bases at J, leaving 8 bases unmatched. CDR3 size: 15 residues. Germline lookup yields CDR1 MGHRA and CDR2 YSYEKL. CDR3 nucleotide sequence: TGCGCCAGCAGACCCAGCGGGGGGGCCGTCGGGGAGCTGTTTTTT. It yields the protein CASRPSGGAVGELFF.

This rearrangement joins TRBV4-2 to TRBJ2-1; D perhaps matches TRBD1 (8 bases). Trimming left V 0 bases short and J 5 bases short, with 20 bases between. The CDR3 length is 18 residues. Germline V gives CDR1 LGHNA, CDR2 YNFKEQ. The CDR3 here is CASSQEIHRGGYHNEQFF. Written as DNA, the CDR3 is TGTGCCAGCAGCCAAGAAATCCACAGGGGGGGCTACCACAATGAGCAGTTCTTC.

This clonotype came up a few times. The chain joins TRBV11-1 to TRBJ2-3; D ambiguous. This CDR3 contains 18 residues. Trimming cost V 5 bases and J 0 bases, with 21 bases left between them. Germline values: CDR1 SGHAT, CDR2 FQDESV (reference sequence). CDR3 sequence: CASSPAPVVGKSTDTQYF. DNA of the CDR3: TGTGCCAGCAGCCCTGCTCCGGTAGTCGGAAAGAGCACAGATACGCAGTATTTT.

The genes are TRBV11-2 and TRBJ2-7; TRBD2 agrees at 8 bases. V lost 2 bases and J lost 4; bases outside the gene matches: 7. Germline CDR1 SGHAT, CDR2 FQNNGV. This CDR3 region has 15 residues. CDR3 in DNA: TGTGCCAGCAGCTTACACGGGGGGGTTATGTACGAGCAGTACTTC. Its protein product is CASSLHGGVMYEQYF. Using reference TRBV11-2 and TRBJ2-7 for the parts outside the CDR3, the full variable domain is EAGVAQSPRYKIIEKRQSVAFWCNPISGHATLYWYQQILGQGPKLLIQFQNNGVVDDSQLPKDRFSAERLKGVDSTLKIQPAKLEDSAVYLCASSLHGGVMYEQYFGPGTRLTVT.

The chain combines TRBV20-1 with TRBJ2-7; 10 nucleotides align to TRBD1. V trimming: 0 bases; J trimming: 2 bases; junction bases outside the gene matches: 4. CDR3 length: 15 amino acids. The germline V gene has CDR1 DFQATT and CDR2 SNEGSKA (reference sequence). The CDR3, as DNA: TGCAGTGCTAGAGAGGCGGGACAGGGGACCTACGAGCAGTACTTC. It codes for CSAREAGQGTYEQYF.

The chain carries TRBV19 and TRBJ2-7; 7 bases match TRBD1. This CDR3 spans 17 amino acids. V lost 1 base and J lost 0; bases outside the gene matches: 9. CDR1 and CDR2 (germline): LNHDA, SQIVND (reference sequence). The CDR3 loop is CASSIGGTAFTSYEQYF. The CDR3 DNA reads TGTGCCAGTAGTATAGGGGGGACAGCTTTTACCTCCTACGAGCAGTACTTC.

In its sample, this clonotype was seen a few times. V is TRBV12-3 or TRBV12-4 and J is TRBJ1-4; D remains ambiguous. The V gene lost 4 bases and the J gene lost 4 bases, with 10 bases spanning the gap. The CDR3 extends over 14 amino acids. CDR3 DNA sequence: TGTGCCAGCAGTTCCGACCACTATAATGAAAAACTGTTTTTT. Translation: CASSSDHYNEKLFF.

This clonotype was picked up a small number of times. The rearrangement uses TRBV7-8 and TRBJ2-1, with D perhaps assigned TRBD1 or TRBD2 (5 bases each). The CDR3 is 15 amino acids. Germline loops: CDR1 SGHVS, CDR2 FQNEAQ. Deletions cut 5 bases from V and 5 bases from J, with 16 bases between. The CDR3, as DNA: TGTGCCAGCAGCCCCCGGGGCTCCAGGGACAATGAGCAGTTCTTC. Its protein is CASSPRGSRDNEQFF.

This rearrangement joins TRBV24-1 to TRBJ1-2, with TRBD1 identical over 12 bases. J was trimmed by 8 bases and V by 4 bases; bases with no gene match: 7. CDR3 length: 15 amino acids. Germline values: CDR1 KGHDR, CDR2 SFDVKD. CDR3 protein: CATSETGTGGFGYTF. CDR3 nucleotide sequence: TGTGCCACCAGTGAAACCGGGACAGGGGGCTTCGGCTACACCTTC.

This chain connects TRBV7-6 to TRBJ2-6, with TRBD2 as a possible D gene (7 bases). Germline V lookup: CDR1 SGHVS, CDR2 FNYEAQ. Trimming took 5 bases from V and 2 from J, leaving 19 bases between them. CDR3 size: 18 residues. CDR3 in amino acids: CASSPIIIGGPGANVLTF. The CDR3 DNA reads TGTGCCAGCAGCCCAATCATTATCGGGGGGCCTGGGGCCAACGTCCTGACTTTC.